This T cell receptor beta chain was sequenced during a study of T cells after yellow fever vaccination. About this clonotype: What it binds is unknown.

TCRdb processed the 5' RACE reads anew with MiXCR; each CDR3 protein has one entry. The top ten clones hold roughly 17% of a sample with about 500,000 distinct CDR3 sequences, less than 20% of them seen once. Study-wide results and limits: A weaker secondary response peaked on day 5, the primary on day 15. Clonotypes found in both CD4 and CD8 compartments made up a small share.

The clonotype originates from a man younger than 30 who received the YFV17D yellow fever vaccine. Specimen: PBMCs, collected 5 days after the first yellow fever vaccination.

This chain's CDR3 is CASSSPAAHTEAFF. The DNA of the CDR3 is TGCGCCAGCAGCTCCCCGGCAGCCCACACTGAAGCTTTCTTT. The V gene is TRBV5-1, the J gene TRBJ1-1; D ambiguous. Germline V lookup: CDR1 SGHRS, CDR2 YFSETQ. V lost 3 bases and J 3 bases, leaving 12 bases between the germline ends. This CDR3 is 14 amino acids long. Together with reference TRBV5-1 and TRBJ1-1, the CDR3 gives the full variable domain: KAGVTQTPRYLIKTRGQQVTLSCSPISGHRSVSWYQQTPGQGLQFLFEYFSETQRNKGNFPGRFSGRQFSNSRSEMNVSTLELGDSALYLCASSSPAAHTEAFFGQGTRLTVV.